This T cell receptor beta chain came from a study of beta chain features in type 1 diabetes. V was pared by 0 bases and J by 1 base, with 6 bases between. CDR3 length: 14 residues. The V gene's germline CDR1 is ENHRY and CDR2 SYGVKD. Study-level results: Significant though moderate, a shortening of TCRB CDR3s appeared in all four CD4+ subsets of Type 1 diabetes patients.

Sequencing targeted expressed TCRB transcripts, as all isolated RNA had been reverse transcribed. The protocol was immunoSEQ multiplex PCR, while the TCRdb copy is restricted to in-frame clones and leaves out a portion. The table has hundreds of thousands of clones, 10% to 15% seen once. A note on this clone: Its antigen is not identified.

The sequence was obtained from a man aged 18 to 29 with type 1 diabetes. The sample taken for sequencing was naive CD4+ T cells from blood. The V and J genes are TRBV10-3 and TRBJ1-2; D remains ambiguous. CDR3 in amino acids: CAISESANNYGYTF. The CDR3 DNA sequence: TGTGCCATCAGTGAGTCGGCAAATAACTATGGCTACACCTTC.